This T cell receptor (beta chain) was sequenced during a study of blood T cell repertoires in COVID-19. About the study: Acute and convalescent COVID-19 specimens originated in the United States, Italy and Spain.

V gave up 7 bases and J gave up 8 bases, with 15 bases separating them. This CDR3 spans 14 amino acids. Germline V gene sequence: CDR1 MDHEN, CDR2 SYDVKM. Measured with immunoSEQ multiplex PCR; TCRdb has only the in-frame clones, and not every one. The table includes tens of thousands of clones, roughly 82% detected once. The source is a man in his fifties with active or convalescent COVID-19. V usage is TRBV28 and J usage is TRBJ1-6, with D possibly being TRBD1 (5 bases). The sequencing input was peripheral blood. CDR3 residues: CASNLIGVDSPLHF. DNA for the CDR3: TGTGCCAGCAACTTAATAGGGGTGGATTCACCCCTCCACTTT.